These 8 T cell receptor beta chains came from one sample sequenced in a study of early T cells in non-severe SARS-CoV-2 infection. TCRdb reprocessed the 5' RACE reads via MiXCR and lists one record per CDR3 protein. In the table there are approximately 77,000 distinct CDR3 sequences, approximately 12% of which are singletons. Source material: whole blood. These TCRs come from an adult who was a healthcare worker with PCR-confirmed SARS-CoV-2 infection or an uninfected control (not recorded which).

This chain joins TRBV20-1 and TRBJ2-7; D might be TRBD2 (5 bases). Trimming shortened V by 3 bases and J by 3 bases, and 9 bases separated the two germline ends. Germline CDR1 is DFQATT and CDR2 is SNEGSKA (reference sequence). This CDR3 has 12 residues. CDR3 loop: CSARRADYEQYF. The CDR3, as DNA: TGCAGTGCTAGGAGGGCGGACTACGAGCAGTACTTC.

Concerning this clonotype itself: A much larger clone differs from this one at a single base, so this may be a read error. The missing conserved phenylalanine or tryptophan at the end of this CDR3 makes a read error likely. V gene TRBV29-1 combines with J gene TRBJ1-1, with D possibly being TRBD1 (5 bases). The CDR3 has 11 residues. Germline loops: CDR1 SQVTM, CDR2 ANQGSEA. V lost 7 bases and J 9 bases, leaving 15 bases between the germline ends. CDR3 DNA: TGCAGCGCCCCGGTGGGGGTTCAAGCTTTCCTT. Its translation is CSAPVGVQAFL.

This rearrangement joins TRBV6-6 to TRBJ2-1, with 10 positions matching TRBD2. V dropped 8 bases and J dropped 8; count of bases not matched to a gene: 12. Per the germline V gene, CDR1 is MNHNY and CDR2 is SVGAGI (reference sequence). The CDR3 sequence is 15 residues long. CDR3 amino acids: CASASGLAGVHEQFF. CDR3 nucleotides: TGTGCCAGCGCAAGCGGCCTAGCGGGAGTTCATGAGCAGTTCTTC.

This sequence joins TRBV27 and TRBJ2-7; D perhaps matches TRBD2 (6 bases). This CDR3 is built from 13 residues. Germline V gene lookup returns CDR1 MNHEY and CDR2 SMNVEV (reference sequence). Trimming took 3 bases from V and 4 from J, leaving 10 bases between them. In nucleotides, the CDR3 is TGTGCCAGCAGTTTTGCGGGGTCATACGAGCAGTACTTC. As protein: CASSFAGSYEQYF.

This clonotype has a handful of counts. V usage is TRBV28 and J usage is TRBJ2-1; no reliable D call. The germline V gene encodes CDR1 MDHEN and CDR2 SYDVKM. This CDR3 is 12 amino acids long. Trimming removed 3 bases at V and 4 bases at J, with 4 bases between. CDR3 nucleotide sequence: TGTGCCAGCAGTTTGCTATACAATGAGCAGTTCTTC. Its translation: CASSLLYNEQFF.

The table lists this clonotype with many counts. The chain recombines TRBV15 with TRBJ2-1; D unresolved. Looked up from germline, CDR1 is LNHNV and CDR2 is YYDKDF (reference sequence). V lost 1 base and J 10 bases, leaving 5 bases between the germline ends. This CDR3 comprises 11 residues. CDR3 bases: TGTGCCACCAGCAGAGTGAGCGAGCAGTTCTTC. Protein: CATSRVSEQFF.

This chain links TRBV6-6 with TRBJ1-4; 11 bases are shared with TRBD1. Germline CDR1 reads MNHNY; CDR2 reads SVGAGI (reference sequence). V was pared by 6 bases and J by 4 bases, with 7 bases of the junction left unmatched. This CDR3 contains 16 residues. The chain's CDR3 is CASRLGQGAGNEKLFF. The CDR3 DNA reads as TGTGCCAGCAGACTCGGACAGGGGGCGGGTAATGAAAAACTGTTTTTT.

This clonotype was observed at least ten times. The rearrangement joins TRBV2 to TRBJ1-5; maybe TRBD1 (5 bases). Trimming removed 6 bases from V and 6 bases from J, with 9 bases in between. CDR3 length equals 12 residues. Germline CDR1 SNHLY, CDR2 FYNNEI. The CDR3 is CASRRGGQPQHF. The CDR3 DNA sequence: TGTGCCAGCAGGAGGGGTGGTCAGCCCCAGCATTTT. The full variable domain, with the rest looked up from reference TRBV2 and TRBJ1-5, is EPEVTQTPSHQVTQMGQEVILRCVPISNHLYFYWYRQILGQKVEFLVSFYNNEISEKSEIFDDQFSVERPDGSNFTLKIRSTKLEDSAMYFCASRRGGQPQHFGDGTRLSIL.